The 9 T cell receptor beta chains below come from one sample, sequenced in a study of blood T cell repertoires in COVID-19. This table comes from immunoSEQ multiplex PCR, and its TCRdb copy is limited to in-frame clones, with some not included. The profile shows approximately 20,000 clones, under 95% of them singletons. Source material: peripheral blood. The receptors here all came from a human donor in a cohort sampled during active COVID-19.

The chain uses TRBV5-1 and TRBJ2-1; D is unclear. CDR3 length: 15 residues. The V and J ends lost 2 bases and 4 bases respectively, with 13 bases between them. Germline CDR1 reads SGHRS; CDR2 reads YFSETQ. In DNA form, the CDR3 reads TGCGCCAGCAGCTTCAACAGTGAACCTTACAATGAGCAGTTCTTC. Translation: CASSFNSEPYNEQFF. Using reference TRBV5-1 and TRBJ2-1 for the parts outside the CDR3, the full variable domain is KAGVTQTPRYLIKTRGQQVTLSCSPISGHRSVSWYQQTPGQGLQFLFEYFSETQRNKGNFPGRFSGRQFSNSRSEMNVSTLELGDSALYLCASSFNSEPYNEQFFGPGTRLTVL.

This clone was recorded only once. This chain uses TRBV18 with TRBJ2-3, with D tentatively TRBD2 (6 bases). Germline CDR1 and CDR2: KGHSH and LQKENI. This CDR3 has 19 residues. With 1 base removed from V and 0 bases from J, the gap between germline ends came to 20 bases. The CDR3 reads CASSPRIGLPTVSTDTQYF. CDR3 bases: TGTGCCAGCTCACCACGTATCGGACTACCCACCGTTAGCACAGATACGCAGTATTTT. The variable domain in full, with the rest retrieved from reference TRBV18 and TRBJ2-3, is NAGVMQNPRHLVRRRGQEARLRCSPMKGHSHVYWYRQLPEEGLKFMVYLQKENIIDESGMPKERFSAEFPKEGPSILRIQQVVRGDSAAYFCASSPRIGLPTVSTDTQYFGPGTRLTVL.

The V call is TRBV18, the J call TRBJ2-5; the match to TRBD1 covers 7 bases. The V and J ends lost 3 bases and 1 base, in that order; junction bases with no gene match: 8. The germline CDR1 and CDR2 sequences are KGHSH and LQKENI. The CDR3 runs 16 residues. In nucleotides, the CDR3 is TGTGCCAGCTCACCTTTTAGGACAGGCAGCCAAGAGACCCAGTACTTC. Translating it yields CASSPFRTGSQETQYF. Full variable domain (rest looked up from reference TRBV18 and TRBJ2-5): NAGVMQNPRHLVRRRGQEARLRCSPMKGHSHVYWYRQLPEEGLKFMVYLQKENIIDESGMPKERFSAEFPKEGPSILRIQQVVRGDSAAYFCASSPFRTGSQETQYFGPGTRLLVL.

CDR3 residues: CASSSGTGLSQPQHF. The CDR3 DNA sequence: TGTGCCAGCAGCAGCGGGACAGGGCTAAGTCAGCCCCAGCATTTT. The chain links TRBV5-6 to TRBJ1-5, with 9 bases that match TRBD1. CDR3 length: 15 residues. Germline V CDR1 and CDR2: SGHDT, YYEEEE. Trimming at V came to 4 bases and at J to 6 bases, leaving 8 bases not matched to a gene.

V and J are TRBV24-1 and TRBJ2-1; D gene unclear. CDR3 length equals 15 residues. Trimming stripped 5 bases from V and 4 bases from J, with 14 bases between. Germline CDR1 KGHDR, CDR2 SFDVKD. The CDR3 coding sequence is TGTGCCACCAGTGGCCCGAGAAATACTTACAATGAGCAGTTCTTC. Translated: CATSGPRNTYNEQFF.

The chain's CDR3 is CASSFQGLAGERTGELFF. CDR3 DNA: TGTGCCAGCAGCTTCCAAGGACTAGCGGGAGAACGAACCGGGGAGCTGTTTTTT. The rearrangement joins TRBV11-2 to TRBJ2-2; 13 positions match TRBD2. V dropped 3 bases and J dropped 5; count of bases not matched to a gene: 9. CDR3 length: 18 amino acids. CDR1 SGHAT and CDR2 FQNNGV come from the germline V gene.

V is TRBV30 and J is TRBJ2-4; weak D call: TRBD2 (6 bases). Trimming removed 4 bases at V and 0 bases at J, with 7 bases between. The CDR3 runs 13 residues. Germline V CDR1 and CDR2: GTSNPN, SVGIG (reference sequence). CDR3 nucleotide sequence: TGTGCCTGGATGCGGGGAGCCAAAAACATTCAGTACTTC. Residues: CAWMRGAKNIQYF.

The genes are TRBV27 and TRBJ2-7; D might be TRBD1 (5 bases). CDR3 length: 14 residues. Trimming cost V 5 bases and J 3 bases, with 14 bases left between them. CDR1 MNHEY and CDR2 SMNVEV come from the germline V gene (reference sequence). The CDR3 region is CASSPQGRVYEQYF. CDR3 in DNA: TGTGCCAGCAGTCCCCAGGGCAGGGTCTACGAGCAGTACTTC.

This clone was seen once. The chain links TRBV15 to TRBJ1-6; D call uncertain. Germline V gives CDR1 LNHNV, CDR2 YYDKDF (reference sequence). This CDR3 has 14 amino acids. V was shortened by 5 bases and J by 10 bases, with 15 bases between the two germline ends. CDR3 bases: TGTGCCACCAGCGTAAGGTTGCCGGGATCACCCCTCCACTTT. It yields the protein CATSVRLPGSPLHF.